Listed below are T cell receptor beta chains from one sample, sequenced in a study of cytomegalovirus exposure and HLA in healthy donors. Sequencing was performed with immunoSEQ multiplex PCR; in TCRdb, only in-frame clones are kept and a portion is missing. The sample gives roughly 220,000 clones, around 75% of which show up once; less than 2% is in the top ten. Sequencing input: PBMCs. These receptors all come from a woman under 40 in good health and CMV-seronegative. The CDR3 runs from the conserved cysteine through the conserved F or W. The order of the fields is J gene, clone size, D gene, V gene, CDR3 DNA, CDR3 protein. A D gene is named only where the DNA matches it firmly. Clone sizes are given selectively: once, few, many, or a class where the clone is expanded.

j_call: TRBJ2-2
clone_size: -
d_call: -
v_call: TRBV7-9
cdr3_nt: TGTGTCAGCAGCCCGGAGACAGGCCCGGGGGGCACCGGGGAGCTGTTTTTT
cdr3_aa: CVSSPETGPGGTGELFF

j_call: TRBJ1-1
clone_size: -
d_call: TRBD1
v_call: TRBV5-8
cdr3_nt: TGTGCCAGCAGCCTCCGCTCTACAGGGGGAGTAACTGAAGCTTTCTTT
cdr3_aa: CASSLRSTGGVTEAFF

j_call: TRBJ1-2
clone_size: -
d_call: -
v_call: TRBV30
cdr3_nt: TGTGCCTCCTCCGGAGGCTATGGCTACACCTTC
cdr3_aa: CASSGGYGYTF

j_call: TRBJ1-5
clone_size: few
d_call: TRBD1
v_call: TRBV7-9
cdr3_nt: TGTGCCAGCAGCATGACAGGGAATCAGCCCCAGCATTTT
cdr3_aa: CASSMTGNQPQHF

j_call: TRBJ2-5
clone_size: -
d_call: TRBD1
v_call: TRBV28
cdr3_nt: TGTGCCAGCAGTTTATTGGGACAGGGGAGGTCACGGGAGACCCAGTACTTC
cdr3_aa: CASSLLGQGRSRETQYF

j_call: TRBJ2-3
clone_size: -
d_call: TRBD2
v_call: TRBV19
cdr3_nt: TGTGCCAGTAGCTGGGAGGGTTTTGGAGATACGCAGTATTTT
cdr3_aa: CASSWEGFGDTQYF

j_call: TRBJ2-2
clone_size: -
d_call: TRBD1
v_call: TRBV11-3
cdr3_nt: TGTGCCAGCAGCGCCGCAGAAGGACAGGGGACCGGGGAGCTGTTTTTT
cdr3_aa: CASSAAEGQGTGELFF

j_call: TRBJ2-1
clone_size: -
d_call: -
v_call: TRBV5-6
cdr3_nt: TGTGCCAGCAGCGGTGGCCGGGGCTACAATGAGCAGTTCTTC
cdr3_aa: CASSGGRGYNEQFF

j_call: TRBJ2-2
clone_size: -
d_call: TRBD1
v_call: TRBV25-1
cdr3_nt: TGTGCCAGCAGTAACCCCGGGACAGGGATGCTCACCGGGGAGCTGTTTTTT
cdr3_aa: CASSNPGTGMLTGELFF

j_call: TRBJ2-7
clone_size: -
d_call: -
v_call: TRBV30
cdr3_nt: TGTGCCTGGAGTGGGGCGGGGGCGACCTCCTACGAGCAGTACTTC
cdr3_aa: CAWSGAGATSYEQYF

j_call: TRBJ2-5
clone_size: -
d_call: -
v_call: TRBV6-5
cdr3_nt: TGTGCCAGCAGTTTAACCAGTTCAGGGTTTGGAGAGACCCAGTACTTC
cdr3_aa: CASSLTSSGFGETQYF

j_call: TRBJ1-4
clone_size: -
d_call: -
v_call: TRBV7-9
cdr3_nt: TGTGCCAGCAGTTGGGAAGGACAGGAAAAACTGTTTTTT
cdr3_aa: CASSWEGQEKLFF

j_call: TRBJ1-1
clone_size: -
d_call: TRBD1
v_call: TRBV6-5
cdr3_nt: TGTGCCAGCAATTATGGACAGGGGGCGAGAGGTACTGAAGCTTTCTTT
cdr3_aa: CASNYGQGARGTEAFF

j_call: TRBJ1-3
clone_size: once
d_call: -
v_call: TRBV30
cdr3_nt: TGTGCCTGGAGTCGCAGGGAACCTGGAAACACCATATATTTT
cdr3_aa: CAWSRREPGNTIYF

j_call: TRBJ2-1
clone_size: -
d_call: TRBD2
v_call: TRBV7-9
cdr3_nt: TGTGCCAGCAGCCCCTTAGCGGGGAGCTCCTACAATGAGCAGTTCTTC
cdr3_aa: CASSPLAGSSYNEQFF

j_call: TRBJ2-7
clone_size: -
d_call: TRBD2
v_call: TRBV7-8
cdr3_nt: TGTGCCAGCAGCTTAGAGGGGACTAGCGGGAGGATACCCTACGAGCAGTACTTC
cdr3_aa: CASSLEGTSGRIPYEQYF

j_call: TRBJ1-6
clone_size: -
d_call: -
v_call: TRBV2
cdr3_nt: TGTGCCAGCAGTGGTTTGCAGGGCGGAAATTCACCCCTCCACTTT
cdr3_aa: CASSGLQGGNSPLHF

j_call: TRBJ2-7
clone_size: few
d_call: TRBD1
v_call: TRBV19
cdr3_nt: TGTGCCAGTAGCAAACCGGGACAGGGATACGAGCAGTACTTC
cdr3_aa: CASSKPGQGYEQYF